Listed below are T cell receptor beta chains from one sample, sequenced in a study of cytomegalovirus exposure and HLA in healthy donors. Data came from immunoSEQ multiplex PCR; TCRdb stores just in-frame clones and leaves some out. This sample carries about 160,000 clones, roughly 80% of them seen once, and the ten largest clones take 0.7% to 0.95%. The sequencing sample was made of PBMCs. These receptors all stem from a woman aged 18 to 35 in good health and CMV-seronegative. CDR3s include the opening cysteine and the closing phenylalanine or tryptophan. The D gene is left open where the match is weak. Size values are once, few and many counts, or a class for expanded clones, and some rows have none.

>NA|TRBJ1-1|TRBV28|NA
CASIRGGSNTEAFF
TGTGCCAGCATTAGAGGAGGGTCTAACACTGAAGCTTTCTTT
>NA|TRBJ2-1|TRBV4-1|NA
CASSQDGSGLAPWGEQFF
TGCGCCAGCAGCCAAGACGGGAGCGGGCTAGCCCCCTGGGGAGAGCAGTTCTTC
>TRBD1|TRBJ2-7|TRBV12-5|NA
CASGFVDRAYEQYF
TGTGCTAGTGGTTTTGTGGACAGGGCCTACGAGCAGTACTTC
>TRBD2|TRBJ2-3|TRBV28|NA
CASSLHPLTSGGGFGQYF
TGTGCCAGCAGTTTACACCCCCTCACTAGCGGGGGGGGGTTTGGGCAGTATTTT
>TRBD1|TRBJ1-4|TRBV28|once
CASSTGGSTNEKLFF
TGTGCCAGCAGCACAGGGGGAAGCACTAATGAAAAACTGTTTTTT
>TRBD1|TRBJ1-2|TRBV5-1|NA
CASSSTGGANYGYTF
TGCGCCAGCAGCTCGACAGGGGGCGCTAACTATGGCTACACCTTC
>NA|TRBJ1-1|TRBV2|NA
CASKLGPNTEAFF
TGTGCCAGCAAGCTGGGGCCGAACACTGAAGCTTTCTTT
>TRBD2|TRBJ2-6|TRBV19|NA
CASSIRTSGSPWSGANVLTF
TGTGCCAGTAGTATTCGGACTAGCGGGAGCCCGTGGTCGGGGGCCAACGTCCTGACTTTC
>NA|TRBJ2-7|TRBV9|once
CASSEADWPYEQYF
TGTGCCAGCAGCGAAGCGGACTGGCCCTACGAGCAGTACTTC
>NA|TRBJ1-6|TRBV28|NA
CASSGHNYNSPLHF
TGTGCCAGCAGCGGACATAATTATAATTCACCCCTCCACTTT
>TRBD2|TRBJ2-3|TRBV28|NA
CAIGLAGDTQYF
TGTGCCATCGGACTAGCAGGAGATACGCAGTATTTT
>NA|TRBJ2-7|TRBV6-6|NA
CASSYGSGASKDEQYF
TGTGCCAGCAGTTACGGATCGGGAGCGAGTAAAGACGAGCAGTACTTC
>NA|TRBJ2-1|TRBV30|NA
CAFIPVSSYNEQFF
TGTGCCTTCATACCGGTTAGCTCCTACAATGAGCAGTTCTTC
>TRBD2|TRBJ2-7|TRBV7-3|NA
CASSLLAGVSYEQYF
TGTGCCAGCAGCTTGTTAGCGGGAGTATCCTACGAGCAGTACTTC
>TRBD2|TRBJ2-7|TRBV7-8|few
CASSLAGGSSYEQYF
TGTGCCAGCAGCTTAGCGGGGGGGAGCTCCTACGAGCAGTACTTC
>NA|TRBJ1-1|TRBV12-5|NA
CASGVLASAEAFF
TGTGCTAGTGGGGTCCTCGCTTCGGCTGAAGCTTTCTTT
>NA|TRBJ1-2|TRBV7-2|NA
CASSGSGFRGYTF
TGTGCCAGCAGCGGGTCGGGGTTTCGCGGCTACACCTTC
>NA|TRBJ2-3|TRBV7-9|NA
CASNLAPISATSTDTQYF
TGTGCCAGCAACTTAGCGCCCATTAGCGCCACTAGCACAGATACGCAGTATTTT
>TRBD2|TRBJ2-3|TRBV11-2|NA
CASRVAGSITDTQYF
TGTGCCAGCAGGGTAGCGGGATCAATCACAGATACGCAGTATTTT
>NA|TRBJ2-7|TRBV5-1|NA
CASIFKQKAAYEQYF
TGCGCCAGTATTTTCAAGCAGAAGGCGGCATACGAGCAGTACTTC
>TRBD2|TRBJ2-1|TRBV6-8|once
CASSGTSLHEQFF
TGTGCCAGCAGTGGGACTAGTTTGCATGAGCAGTTCTTC
>TRBD1|TRBJ2-7|TRBV7-7|NA
CASSRDRSSYEQYF
TGTGCTAGCAGCCGGGACAGAAGCTCCTACGAGCAGTACTTC
>NA|TRBJ2-7|TRBV10-3|NA
CAISDPMQASYEQYF
TGTGCCATCAGTGATCCGATGCAGGCCTCCTACGAGCAGTACTTC
>NA|TRBJ2-1|TRBV19|NA
CASKLRLQSYNEQFF
TGTGCCAGTAAACTCCGGTTACAGTCATACAATGAGCAGTTCTTC
>TRBD1|TRBJ2-1|TRBV5-6|NA
CASSLETGLSYNEQFF
TGTGCCAGCAGCTTGGAGACAGGGCTTTCCTACAATGAGCAGTTCTTC
>NA|TRBJ2-3|TRBV7-9|NA
CASSPGRHTDTQYF
TGTGCCAGCAGCCCCGGGAGACACACAGATACGCAGTATTTT
>TRBD2|TRBJ2-1|TRBV10-2|NA
CASSTTGTSRAYNEQFF
TGCGCCAGCAGTACCACAGGGACTAGCAGAGCCTACAATGAGCAGTTCTTC
>NA|TRBJ1-1|TRBV28|NA
CASSATRYREVSEAFF
TGTGCCAGCAGTGCCACCCGATACAGGGAAGTATCTGAAGCTTTCTTT
>NA|TRBJ2-4|TRBV7-8|NA
CASSLGGSKNIQYF
TGTGCCAGCAGCTTAGGGGGCTCCAAAAACATTCAGTACTTC
>NA|TRBJ2-1|TRBV27|NA
CASSLGEQGNEQFF
TGTGCCAGCAGTTTAGGGGAACAGGGCAATGAGCAGTTCTTC
>TRBD1|TRBJ1-5|TRBV27|NA
CASSTGGQPQHF
TGTGCCAGCAGCACAGGGGGCCAGCCCCAGCATTTT
>NA|TRBJ1-2|TRBV10-3|NA
CAIQGGGRDPQGYTF
TGTGCCATCCAAGGTGGTGGCAGGGATCCGCAGGGCTACACCTTC